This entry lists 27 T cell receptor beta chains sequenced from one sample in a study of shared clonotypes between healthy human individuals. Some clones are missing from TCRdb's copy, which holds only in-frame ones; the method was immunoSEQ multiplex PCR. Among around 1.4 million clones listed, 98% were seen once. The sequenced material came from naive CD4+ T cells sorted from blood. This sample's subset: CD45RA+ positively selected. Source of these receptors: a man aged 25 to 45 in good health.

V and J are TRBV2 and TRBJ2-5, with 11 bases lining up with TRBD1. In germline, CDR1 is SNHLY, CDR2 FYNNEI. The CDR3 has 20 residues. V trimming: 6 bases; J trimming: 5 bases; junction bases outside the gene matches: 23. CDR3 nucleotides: TGTGCCAGCAGCGGGACAGGGGGTCTGGTTAGGGCAGAGCGGAGGGAGACCCAGTACTTC. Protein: CASSGTGGLVRAERRETQYF.

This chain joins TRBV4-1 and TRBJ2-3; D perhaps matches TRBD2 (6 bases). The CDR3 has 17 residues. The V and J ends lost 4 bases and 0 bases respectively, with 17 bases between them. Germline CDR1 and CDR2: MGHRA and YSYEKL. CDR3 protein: CASSPREESVSTDTQYF. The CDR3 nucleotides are TGCGCCAGCAGCCCCAGGGAGGAGAGCGTGAGCACAGATACGCAGTATTTT.

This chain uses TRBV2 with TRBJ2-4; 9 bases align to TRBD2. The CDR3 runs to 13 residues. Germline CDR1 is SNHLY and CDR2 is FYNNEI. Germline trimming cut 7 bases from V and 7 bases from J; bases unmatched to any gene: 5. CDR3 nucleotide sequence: TGTGCCAGCAAGGTAGCGGGAGTTAACATTCAGTACTTC. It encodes CASKVAGVNIQYF.

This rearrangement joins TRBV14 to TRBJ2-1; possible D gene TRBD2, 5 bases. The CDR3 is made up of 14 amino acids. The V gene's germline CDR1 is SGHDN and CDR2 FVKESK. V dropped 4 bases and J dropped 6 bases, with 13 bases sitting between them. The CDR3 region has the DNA TGTGCCAGCAGCCGAGCCTCTACTAGCAATGAGCAGTTCTTC. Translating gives CASSRASTSNEQFF.

CDR3 nucleotide sequence: TGTGCCAGCAGTTCAGGGGGCAGAGCCTACGAGCAGTACTTC. Its translation: CASSSGGRAYEQYF. The chain links TRBV27 to TRBJ2-7; TRBD1 agrees at 8 bases. There are 14 residues in the CDR3. The ends lost 4 bases at V and 2 bases at J; junction bases unmatched: 4. The V gene's germline CDR1 is MNHEY and CDR2 SMNVEV (reference sequence).

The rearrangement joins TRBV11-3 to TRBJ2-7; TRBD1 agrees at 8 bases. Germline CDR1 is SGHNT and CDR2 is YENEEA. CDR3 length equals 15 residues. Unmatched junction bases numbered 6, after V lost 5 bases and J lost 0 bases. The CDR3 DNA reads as TGTGCCAGCAGCCCTGGACAGGGTCTCTCCTACGAGCAGTACTTC. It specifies CASSPGQGLSYEQYF.

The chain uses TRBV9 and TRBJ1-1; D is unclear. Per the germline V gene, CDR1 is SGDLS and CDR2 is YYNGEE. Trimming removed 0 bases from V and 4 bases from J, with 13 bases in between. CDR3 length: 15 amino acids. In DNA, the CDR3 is TGTGCCAGCAGCGTAGCCCCCAATGTACTCACTGAAGCTTTCTTT. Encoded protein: CASSVAPNVLTEAFF.

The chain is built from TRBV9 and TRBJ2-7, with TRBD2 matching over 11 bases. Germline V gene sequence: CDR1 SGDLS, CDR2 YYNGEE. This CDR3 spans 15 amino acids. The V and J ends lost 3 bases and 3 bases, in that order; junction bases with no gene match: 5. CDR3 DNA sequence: TGTGCCAGCAGCGGGGGACTAGCGGATTACTACGAGCAGTACTTC. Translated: CASSGGLADYYEQYF.

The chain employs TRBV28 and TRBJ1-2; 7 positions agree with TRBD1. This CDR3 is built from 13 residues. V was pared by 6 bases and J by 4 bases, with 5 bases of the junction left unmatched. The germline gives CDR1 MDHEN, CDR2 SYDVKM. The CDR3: CASSQTGSYGYTF. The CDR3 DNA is TGTGCCAGCAGCCAGACAGGGAGCTATGGCTACACCTTC.

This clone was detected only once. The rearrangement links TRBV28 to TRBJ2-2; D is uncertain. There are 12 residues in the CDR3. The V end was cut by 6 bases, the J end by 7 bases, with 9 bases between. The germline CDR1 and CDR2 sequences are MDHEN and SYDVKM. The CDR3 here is CASSISGGELFF. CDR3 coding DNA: TGTGCCAGCAGCATCAGTGGCGGGGAGCTGTTTTTT. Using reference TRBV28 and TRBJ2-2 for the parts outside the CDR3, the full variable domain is DVKVTQSSRYLVKRTGEKVFLECVQDMDHENMFWYRQDPGLGLRLIYFSYDVKMKEKGDIPEGYSVSREKKERFSLILESASTNQTSMYLCASSISGGELFFGEGSRLTVL.

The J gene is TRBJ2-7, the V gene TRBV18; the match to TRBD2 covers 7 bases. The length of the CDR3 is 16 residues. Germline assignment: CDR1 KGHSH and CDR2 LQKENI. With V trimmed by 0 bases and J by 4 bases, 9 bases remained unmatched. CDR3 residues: CASSPPVQAGSYEQYF. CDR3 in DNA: TGTGCCAGCTCACCACCGGTGCAAGCGGGAAGTTACGAGCAGTACTTC.

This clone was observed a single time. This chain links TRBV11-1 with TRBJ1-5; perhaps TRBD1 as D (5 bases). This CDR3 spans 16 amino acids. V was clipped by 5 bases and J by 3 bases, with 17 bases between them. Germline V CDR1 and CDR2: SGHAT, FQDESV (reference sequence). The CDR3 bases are TGTGCCAGCAGCCCCGGGACCGTTGCCTACAATCAGCCCCAGCATTTT. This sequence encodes CASSPGTVAYNQPQHF.

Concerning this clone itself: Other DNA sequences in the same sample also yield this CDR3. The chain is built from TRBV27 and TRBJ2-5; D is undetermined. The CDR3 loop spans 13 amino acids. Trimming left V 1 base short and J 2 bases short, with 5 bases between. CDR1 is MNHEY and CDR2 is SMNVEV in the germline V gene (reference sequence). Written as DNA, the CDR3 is TGTGCCAGCAGTTTATGGGGACAAGAGACCCAGTACTTC. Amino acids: CASSLWGQETQYF.

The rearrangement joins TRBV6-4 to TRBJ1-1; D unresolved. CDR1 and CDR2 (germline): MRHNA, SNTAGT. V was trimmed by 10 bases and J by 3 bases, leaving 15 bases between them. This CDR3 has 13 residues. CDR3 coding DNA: TGTGCCACCAGAAGAGGGTCGGACACTGAAGCTTTCTTT. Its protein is CATRRGSDTEAFF.

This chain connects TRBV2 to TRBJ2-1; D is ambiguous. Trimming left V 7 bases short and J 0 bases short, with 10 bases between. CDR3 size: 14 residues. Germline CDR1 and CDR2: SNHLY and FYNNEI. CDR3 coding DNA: TGTGCCAGCACCCGACCGAGCTCCTACAATGAGCAGTTCTTC. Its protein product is CASTRPSSYNEQFF.

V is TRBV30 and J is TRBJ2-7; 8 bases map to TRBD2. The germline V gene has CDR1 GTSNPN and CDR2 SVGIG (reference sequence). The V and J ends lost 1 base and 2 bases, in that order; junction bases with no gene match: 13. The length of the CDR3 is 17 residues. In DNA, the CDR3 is TGTGCCTGGAGTGGGTCTTTTCGGCGGGAGGTTCCCTACGAGCAGTACTTC. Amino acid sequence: CAWSGSFRREVPYEQYF.

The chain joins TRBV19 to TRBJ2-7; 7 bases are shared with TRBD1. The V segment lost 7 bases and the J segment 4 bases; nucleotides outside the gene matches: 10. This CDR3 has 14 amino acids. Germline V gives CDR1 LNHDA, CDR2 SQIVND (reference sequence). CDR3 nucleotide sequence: TGTGCCAGTACCGTTACCGGGACAGCTTACGAGCAGTACTTC. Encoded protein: CASTVTGTAYEQYF.

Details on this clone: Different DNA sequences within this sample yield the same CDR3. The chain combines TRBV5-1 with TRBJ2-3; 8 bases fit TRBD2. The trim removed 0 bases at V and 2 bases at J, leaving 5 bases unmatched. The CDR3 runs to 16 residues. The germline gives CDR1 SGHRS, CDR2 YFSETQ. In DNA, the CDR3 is TGCGCCAGCAGCTTGGTGCTAGCGGGCCTCACAGATACGCAGTATTTT. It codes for CASSLVLAGLTDTQYF.

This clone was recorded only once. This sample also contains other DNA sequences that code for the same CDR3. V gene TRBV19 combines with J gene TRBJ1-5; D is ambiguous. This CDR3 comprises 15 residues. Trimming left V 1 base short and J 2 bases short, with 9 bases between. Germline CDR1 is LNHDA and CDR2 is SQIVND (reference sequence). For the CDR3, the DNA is TGTGCCAGTAGTATAGGTAGGGCTGGCAATCAGCCCCAGCATTTT. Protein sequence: CASSIGRAGNQPQHF. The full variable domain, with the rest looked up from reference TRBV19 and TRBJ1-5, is DGGITQSPKYLFRKEGQNVTLSCEQNLNHDAMYWYRQDPGQGLRLIYYSQIVNDFQKGDIAEGYSVSREKKESFPLTVTSAQKNPTAFYLCASSIGRAGNQPQHFGDGTRLSIL.

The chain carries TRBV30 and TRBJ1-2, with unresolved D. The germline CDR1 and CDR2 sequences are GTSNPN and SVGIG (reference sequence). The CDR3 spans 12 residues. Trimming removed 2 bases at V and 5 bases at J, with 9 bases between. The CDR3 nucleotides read TGTGCCTGGAGTAGGCAGTCTTATGGCTACACCTTC. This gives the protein CAWSRQSYGYTF.

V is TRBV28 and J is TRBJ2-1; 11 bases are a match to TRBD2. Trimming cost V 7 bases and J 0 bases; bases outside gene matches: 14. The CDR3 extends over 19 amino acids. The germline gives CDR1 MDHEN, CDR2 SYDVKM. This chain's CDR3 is CASTLLTSGAYSSYNEQFF. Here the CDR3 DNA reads TGTGCCAGCACCCTACTGACTAGCGGGGCCTACAGCTCCTACAATGAGCAGTTCTTC.

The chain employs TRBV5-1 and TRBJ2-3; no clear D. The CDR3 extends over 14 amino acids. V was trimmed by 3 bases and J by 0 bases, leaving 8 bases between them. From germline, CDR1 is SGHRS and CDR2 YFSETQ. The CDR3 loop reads CASSSRSSTDTQYF. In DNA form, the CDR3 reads TGCGCCAGCAGCTCAAGATCTAGCACAGATACGCAGTATTTT. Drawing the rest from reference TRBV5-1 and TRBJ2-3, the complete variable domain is KAGVTQTPRYLIKTRGQQVTLSCSPISGHRSVSWYQQTPGQGLQFLFEYFSETQRNKGNFPGRFSGRQFSNSRSEMNVSTLELGDSALYLCASSSRSSTDTQYFGPGTRLTVL.

CDR3 bases: TGTGCCAGCAGCTTGGTTCTAGCGGGAGGGCCGATTCTAGGCAATGAGCAGTTCTTC. It is translated as CASSLVLAGGPILGNEQFF. The chain employs TRBV5-5 and TRBJ2-1, with 12 bases identical to TRBD2. The J segment lost 6 bases and the V segment lost 0 bases, leaving 13 bases of the junction unmatched. CDR1 SGHKS and CDR2 YYEKEE come from the germline V gene (reference sequence). The CDR3 is made up of 19 amino acids.

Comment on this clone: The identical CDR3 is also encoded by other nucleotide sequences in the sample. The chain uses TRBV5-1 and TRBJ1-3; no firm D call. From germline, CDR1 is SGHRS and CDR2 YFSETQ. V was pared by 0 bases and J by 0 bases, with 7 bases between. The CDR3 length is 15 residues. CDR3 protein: CASSLEPSSGNTIYF. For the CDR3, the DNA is TGCGCCAGCAGCTTGGAACCGAGCTCTGGAAACACCATATATTTT.

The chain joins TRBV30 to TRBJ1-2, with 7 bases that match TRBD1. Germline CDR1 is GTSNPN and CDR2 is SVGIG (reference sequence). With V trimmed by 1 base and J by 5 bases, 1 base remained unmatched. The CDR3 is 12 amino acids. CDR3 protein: CAWSEQGYGYTF. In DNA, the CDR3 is TGTGCCTGGAGTGAACAGGGGTATGGCTACACCTTC.

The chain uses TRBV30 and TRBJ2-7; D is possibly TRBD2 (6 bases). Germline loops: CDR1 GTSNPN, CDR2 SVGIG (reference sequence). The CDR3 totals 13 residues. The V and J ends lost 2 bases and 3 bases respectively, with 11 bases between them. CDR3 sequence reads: CAWSSGHDYEQYF. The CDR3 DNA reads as TGTGCCTGGAGTAGCGGGCATGACTACGAGCAGTACTTC.

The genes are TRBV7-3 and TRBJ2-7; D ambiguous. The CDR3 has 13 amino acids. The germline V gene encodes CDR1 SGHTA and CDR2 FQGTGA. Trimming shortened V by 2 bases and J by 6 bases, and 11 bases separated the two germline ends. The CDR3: CASSLYHSAEQYF. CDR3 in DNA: TGTGCCAGCAGCTTATATCACTCCGCCGAGCAGTACTTC.